This record looks at one T cell receptor beta chain sequence and its context. What it binds is unknown. The data are from a study of CD8 T cells in Susac syndrome. The study, taken as a whole, reports: There was no clonal expansion in the CD4+ T cell repertoires of Susac syndrome.

V was clipped by 5 bases and J by 7 bases; unmatched bases: 3. The CDR3 totals 12 residues. Reverse transcription of about 0.5 to 1 ug RNA was carried out with random hexamers. Amplification of TCR beta CDR3 by immunoSEQ multiplex PCR spanned 54 Vbeta and 13 Jbeta. One entry per CDR3 protein, called by TCRdb with MiXCR from the immunoSEQ multiplex PCR reads. The data show about 150,000 distinct CDR3 sequences, approximately 96% seen once. From blood CD8+ and CD4+ T cells, TCR beta sequences were generated. The receptor comes from a human donor with Susac syndrome. Input material: CD4+ T cells from PBMCs. This chain joins TRBV12-3 or TRBV12-4 and TRBJ2-7; 9 bases are shared with TRBD1. For the CDR3, the DNA is TGTGCCAGCAGTCATGGACAGGGGGAGCAGTACTTC. This sequence encodes CASSHGQGEQYF.